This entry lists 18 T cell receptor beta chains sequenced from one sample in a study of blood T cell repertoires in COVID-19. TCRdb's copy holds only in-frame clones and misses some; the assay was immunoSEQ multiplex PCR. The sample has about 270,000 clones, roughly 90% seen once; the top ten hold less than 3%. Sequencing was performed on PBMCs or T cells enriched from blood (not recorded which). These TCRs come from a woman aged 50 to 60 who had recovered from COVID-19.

DNA of the CDR3: TGTGCCAGCAGTTTAGGTTCCATTCCGGCAGGATACAATGAGCAGTTCTTC. This codes for CASSLGSIPAGYNEQFF. V usage is TRBV27 and J usage is TRBJ2-1; D unresolved. Germline CDR1 and CDR2: MNHEY and SMNVEV (reference sequence). The CDR3 loop spans 17 amino acids. Trimming left V 2 bases short and J 4 bases short, with 18 bases between.

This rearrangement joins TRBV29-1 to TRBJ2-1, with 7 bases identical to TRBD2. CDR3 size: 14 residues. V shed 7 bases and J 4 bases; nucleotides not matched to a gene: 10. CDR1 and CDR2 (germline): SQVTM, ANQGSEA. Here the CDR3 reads CSDNGRPPYNEQFF. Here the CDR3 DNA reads TGCAGCGACAACGGGAGGCCCCCATACAATGAGCAGTTCTTC.

DNA for the CDR3: TGTGCCTGGAGTCGGGGACAGGGTAAGAGCGATGAGCAGTTCTTC. It encodes CAWSRGQGKSDEQFF. The chain uses TRBV30 and TRBJ2-1; 9 bases agree with TRBD1. The germline CDR1 and CDR2 sequences are GTSNPN and SVGIG (reference sequence). V lost 2 bases and J lost 8; bases outside the gene matches: 10. The length of the CDR3 is 15 residues.

CDR3 sequence reads: CASTLTGFAEAFF. CDR3 in DNA: TGTGCCAGCACTCTGACTGGGTTTGCTGAAGCTTTCTTT. The chain couples TRBV28 to TRBJ1-1; no clear D. V was cut by 7 bases and J by 6 bases, with 15 bases left in between. CDR1 MDHEN and CDR2 SYDVKM come from the germline V gene. The CDR3 covers 13 residues.

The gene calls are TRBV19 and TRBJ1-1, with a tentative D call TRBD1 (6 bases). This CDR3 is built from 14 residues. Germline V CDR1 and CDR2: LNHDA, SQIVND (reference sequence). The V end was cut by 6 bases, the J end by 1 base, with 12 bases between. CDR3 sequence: CASRLRTENTEAFF. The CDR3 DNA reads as TGTGCCAGTAGACTCAGGACAGAGAACACTGAAGCTTTCTTT. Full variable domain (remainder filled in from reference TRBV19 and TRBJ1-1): DGGITQSPKYLFRKEGQNVTLSCEQNLNHDAMYWYRQDPGQGLRLIYYSQIVNDFQKGDIAEGYSVSREKKESFPLTVTSAQKNPTAFYLCASRLRTENTEAFFGQGTRLTVV.

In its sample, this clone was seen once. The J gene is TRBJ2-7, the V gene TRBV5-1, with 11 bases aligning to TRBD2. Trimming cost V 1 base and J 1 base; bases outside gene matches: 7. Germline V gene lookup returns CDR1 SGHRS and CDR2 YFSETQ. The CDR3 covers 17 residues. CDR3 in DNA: TGCGCCAGCAGCTTGACAAAGGGGACTAGCGGATCCTACGAGCAGTACTTC. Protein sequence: CASSLTKGTSGSYEQYF.

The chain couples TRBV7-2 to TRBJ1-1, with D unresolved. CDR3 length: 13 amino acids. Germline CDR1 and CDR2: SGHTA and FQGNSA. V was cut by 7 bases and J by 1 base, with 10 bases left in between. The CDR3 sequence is CASKLGGNTEAFF. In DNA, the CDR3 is TGTGCCAGCAAACTAGGAGGGAACACTGAAGCTTTCTTT.

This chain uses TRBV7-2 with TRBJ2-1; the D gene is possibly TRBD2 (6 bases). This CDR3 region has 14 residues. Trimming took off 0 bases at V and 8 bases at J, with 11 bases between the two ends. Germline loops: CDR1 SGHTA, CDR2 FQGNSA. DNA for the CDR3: TGTGCCAGCAGCTTAGCTAGGGGAGGAGATGAGCAGTTCTTC. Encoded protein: CASSLARGGDEQFF.

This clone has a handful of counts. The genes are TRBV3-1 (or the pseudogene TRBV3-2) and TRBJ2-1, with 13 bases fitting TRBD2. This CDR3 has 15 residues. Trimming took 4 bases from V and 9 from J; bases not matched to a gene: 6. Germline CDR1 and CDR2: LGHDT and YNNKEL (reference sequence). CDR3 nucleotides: TGTGCCAGCAGCCCAACTAGCGGGAGGGCCAGTGAGCAGTTCTTC. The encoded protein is CASSPTSGRASEQFF.

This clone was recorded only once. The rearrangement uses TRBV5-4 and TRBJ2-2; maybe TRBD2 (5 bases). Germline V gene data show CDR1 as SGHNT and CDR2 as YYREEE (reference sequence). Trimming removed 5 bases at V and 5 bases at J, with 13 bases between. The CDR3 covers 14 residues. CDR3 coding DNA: TGTGCCAGCAGGGTGGACTCAACTACCGGGGAGCTGTTTTTT. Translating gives CASRVDSTTGELFF.

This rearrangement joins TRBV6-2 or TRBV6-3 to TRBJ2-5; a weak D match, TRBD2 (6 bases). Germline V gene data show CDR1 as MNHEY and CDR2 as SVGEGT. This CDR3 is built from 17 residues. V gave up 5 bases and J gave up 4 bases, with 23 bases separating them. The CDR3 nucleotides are TGTGCCAGCAGTGCGGGAACCCTAAGGGGCGGTATAGAGACCCAGTACTTC. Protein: CASSAGTLRGGIETQYF.

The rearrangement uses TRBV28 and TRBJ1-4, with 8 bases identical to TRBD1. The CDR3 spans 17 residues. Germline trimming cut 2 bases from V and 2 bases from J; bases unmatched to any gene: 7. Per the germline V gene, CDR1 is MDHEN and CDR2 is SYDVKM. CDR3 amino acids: CASSLPGTGGTNEKLFF. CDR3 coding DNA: TGTGCCAGCAGTTTACCAGGGACAGGAGGCACTAATGAAAAACTGTTTTTT. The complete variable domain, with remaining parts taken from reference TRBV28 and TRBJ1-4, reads DVKVTQSSRYLVKRTGEKVFLECVQDMDHENMFWYRQDPGLGLRLIYFSYDVKMKEKGDIPEGYSVSREKKERFSLILESASTNQTSMYLCASSLPGTGGTNEKLFFGSGTQLSVL.

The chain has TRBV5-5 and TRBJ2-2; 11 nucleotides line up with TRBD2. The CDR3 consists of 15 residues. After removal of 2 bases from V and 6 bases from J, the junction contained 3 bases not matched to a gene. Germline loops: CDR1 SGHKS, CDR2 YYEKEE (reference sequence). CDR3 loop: CASSLVAGGPGELFF. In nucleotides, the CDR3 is TGTGCCAGCAGCTTAGTAGCGGGAGGGCCCGGGGAGCTGTTTTTT.

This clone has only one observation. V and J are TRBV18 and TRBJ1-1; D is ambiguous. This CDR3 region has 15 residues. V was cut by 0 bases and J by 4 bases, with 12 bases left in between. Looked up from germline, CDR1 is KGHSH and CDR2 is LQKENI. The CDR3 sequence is CASSPPVRVGTEAFF. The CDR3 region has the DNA TGTGCCAGCTCACCACCGGTTCGGGTGGGCACTGAAGCTTTCTTT.

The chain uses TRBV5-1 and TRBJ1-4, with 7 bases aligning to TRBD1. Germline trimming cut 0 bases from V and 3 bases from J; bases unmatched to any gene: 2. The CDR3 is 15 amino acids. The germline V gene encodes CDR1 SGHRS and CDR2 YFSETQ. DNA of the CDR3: TGCGCCAGCAGCTTGGAAGGGGGCTCTAATGAAAAACTGTTTTTT. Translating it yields CASSLEGGSNEKLFF.

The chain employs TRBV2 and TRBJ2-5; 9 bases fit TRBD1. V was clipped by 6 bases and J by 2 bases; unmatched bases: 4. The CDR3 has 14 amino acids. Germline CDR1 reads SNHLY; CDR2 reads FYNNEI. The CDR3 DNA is TGTGCCAGCAGAGCGACAGGGGGACAAGAGACCCAGTACTTC. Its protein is CASRATGGQETQYF. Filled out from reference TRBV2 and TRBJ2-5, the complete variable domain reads EPEVTQTPSHQVTQMGQEVILRCVPISNHLYFYWYRQILGQKVEFLVSFYNNEISEKSEIFDDQFSVERPDGSNFTLKIRSTKLEDSAMYFCASRATGGQETQYFGPGTRLLVL.

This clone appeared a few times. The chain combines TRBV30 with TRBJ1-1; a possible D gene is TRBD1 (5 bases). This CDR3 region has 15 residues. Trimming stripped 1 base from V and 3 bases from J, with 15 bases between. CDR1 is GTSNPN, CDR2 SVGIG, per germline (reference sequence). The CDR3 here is CAWSEAGQGDTEAFF. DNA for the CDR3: TGTGCCTGGAGTGAAGCGGGCCAGGGAGACACTGAAGCTTTCTTT.

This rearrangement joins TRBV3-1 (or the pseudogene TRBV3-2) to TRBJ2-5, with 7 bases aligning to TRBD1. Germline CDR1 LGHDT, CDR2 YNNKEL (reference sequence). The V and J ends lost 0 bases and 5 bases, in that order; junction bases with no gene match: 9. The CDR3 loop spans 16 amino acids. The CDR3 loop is CASSQDPKTGLETQYF. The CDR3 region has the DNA TGTGCCAGCAGCCAAGACCCGAAGACAGGGTTGGAGACCCAGTACTTC.